These T cell receptor beta chains were read from a single sample in a study of neurological immune-mediated disorders. TCRdb redid the calling of the 5' RACE reads with MiXCR, one entry per CDR3 protein. The data contain 25,000 or so distinct CDR3 sequences, 10% to 15% of them seen just once; the ten biggest clones take up 7.8%. Sequenced: PBMCs. Receptors were obtained from a man aged 60 to 69 in good health. The CDR3 runs from the conserved cysteine through the conserved F or W.

J gene	V gene	CDR3 protein
TRBJ2-1	TRBV12-3/TRBV12-4	CASSPGLAGAGEQFF
TRBJ2-7	TRBV5-6	CASSKRQAPRGEQYF
TRBJ1-4	TRBV7-2	CASSPGRTTEKLFF
TRBJ2-5	TRBV20-1	CSASGRARETQYF
TRBJ1-2	TRBV12-3/TRBV12-4	CASSFQGHNYGYTF
TRBJ1-1	TRBV9	CASSVRTENTEAFF
TRBJ2-1	TRBV18	CASSAPSIRTGRGEQFF
TRBJ1-5	TRBV20-1	CSAAGTEYQPQHF
TRBJ2-1	TRBV10-1	CASSEVGVRVGQFF
TRBJ2-2	TRBV5-1	CASTTRHVSAGELFF
TRBJ2-2	TRBV5-6	CASSTYRRGMNTGELFF
TRBJ1-2	TRBV5-1	CASRGTGPKANYGYTF
TRBJ2-3	TRBV4-2	CASSQATGGPLYF
TRBJ2-1	TRBV20-1	CSSRVGRYNEQFF
TRBJ2-1	TRBV12-3/TRBV12-4	CASTLLGANNEQFF
TRBJ2-2	TRBV2	CASSDLRGGELFF
TRBJ1-1	TRBV5-1	CASSLDSPTEAFF
TRBJ2-7	TRBV7-9	CASEGWDRAAEQYF
TRBJ2-2	TRBV10-2	CASYPGLAGGVTGELFF
TRBJ1-6	TRBV7-2	CASSPRQGGYSPLHF
TRBJ1-2	TRBV6-6	CASRRVENDGYTF
TRBJ2-7	TRBV20-1	CSAFPSTYEQYF
TRBJ2-5	TRBV29-1	CSVAVETQYF
TRBJ2-7	TRBV7-2	CASSFLGAVNEQYF
TRBJ2-4	TRBV4-2	CASSQPGGESNIQYF
TRBJ1-2	TRBV7-8	CASSVLRGAGLYGYTF
TRBJ2-7	TRBV9	CASSPGQGWEQYF
TRBJ2-2	TRBV9	CASSVAFERTPEEPNTGELFF
TRBJ2-5	TRBV5-5	CASSLVEETQYF
TRBJ2-5	TRBV5-1	CASSQEGADTGTQYF
TRBJ2-5	TRBV7-2	CASSLAGTDQETQYF
TRBJ2-3	TRBV30	CAWMGLERDTQYF
TRBJ2-7	TRBV5-1	CASSLALGGQTYEQYF
TRBJ2-3	TRBV5-1	CASSLAGGADAETQYF
TRBJ1-1	TRBV5-1	CASSAGELNTEAFF
TRBJ1-5	TRBV28	CASSFFTGGHQPQHF
TRBJ2-5	TRBV5-6	CASTGTDQETQYF
TRBJ1-1	TRBV29-1	CSVEGGEGRPMNTEAFF
TRBJ2-1	TRBV20-1	CSATRTRHRSEQFF
TRBJ2-6	TRBV28	CASSIQTPSGANVLTF
TRBJ2-7	TRBV27	CASSLNPDLSYEQYF
TRBJ2-3	TRBV25-1	CASIDPSQDGPTDTQYF
TRBJ1-1	TRBV15	CATSRGQGDTEAFF
TRBJ2-2	TRBV3-1	CASSPTGRDNTGELFF
TRBJ1-1	TRBV20-1	CSGAANTEAFF
TRBJ1-2	TRBV12-3/TRBV12-4	CASSLSQGSIGYTF
TRBJ2-4	TRBV25-1	CASSEFWGARDSLAKNIQYF
TRBJ1-1	TRBV7-9	CASSLLVVGTRETEAFF
TRBJ1-5	TRBV11-2	CASSRSGTPLGNQPQHF
TRBJ2-5	TRBV5-5	CASSLSFVRTQYF
TRBJ2-5	TRBV20-1	CSASYPGLAGLTQYF
TRBJ1-2	TRBV4-2	CASRFGWDNYGYTF
TRBJ1-1	TRBV4-3	CASSRGGWDTEAFF